Below, 25 T cell receptor beta chains from the same sample are listed, as sequenced in a study of blood T cell repertoires in COVID-19. The data were produced by immunoSEQ multiplex PCR, yet TCRdb's version contains in-frame clones alone and is incomplete. The sample carries under 60,000 clones, around 80% recorded once. Sequences were obtained from peripheral blood. Source of these receptors: a man aged 70 or older with acute or convalescent COVID-19.

The chain uses TRBV5-1 and TRBJ1-1; perhaps TRBD1 as D (5 bases). With 0 bases removed from V and 7 bases from J, the gap between germline ends came to 13 bases. The CDR3 is made up of 14 amino acids. Per germline, CDR1 SGHRS and CDR2 YFSETQ. In DNA form, the CDR3 reads TGCGCCAGCAGCTTGGGCGTCGTGGGGGGTGAAGCTTTCTTT. Amino acids: CASSLGVVGGEAFF.

The table lists this clone with a few counts. The CDR3 coding sequence is TGTGCCAGCAGTTTATTAGGCGGAAATCAGCCCCAGCATTTT. It is translated as CASSLLGGNQPQHF. The chain couples TRBV27 to TRBJ1-5; unclear D gene. This CDR3 is built from 14 residues. Germline lookup yields CDR1 MNHEY and CDR2 SMNVEV (reference sequence). Trimming left V 1 base short and J 4 bases short, with 8 bases between.

This sequence joins TRBV11-1 and TRBJ1-1, with TRBD1 identical over 7 bases. The J segment lost 0 bases and the V segment lost 2 bases, leaving 3 bases of the junction unmatched. From germline, CDR1 is SGHAT and CDR2 FQDESV (reference sequence). The CDR3 covers 15 residues. Here the CDR3 DNA reads TGTGCCAGCAGCTTAACGACAGGGCTGAACACTGAAGCTTTCTTT. Translating it yields CASSLTTGLNTEAFF.

The rearrangement joins TRBV6-6 to TRBJ1-4; 9 bases match TRBD1. With 6 bases clipped from V and 6 bases from J, the junction kept 5 bases outside the gene matches. Germline V gives CDR1 MNHNY, CDR2 SVGAGI (reference sequence). The CDR3 runs to 14 residues. The CDR3 reads CASRLGQGDEKLFF. CDR3 nucleotide sequence: TGTGCCAGCAGACTGGGACAGGGTGATGAAAAACTGTTTTTT.

V usage is TRBV5-1 and J usage is TRBJ2-5; a possible D gene is TRBD1 (5 bases). V was shortened by 0 bases and J by 4 bases, with 13 bases between the two germline ends. CDR3 size: 15 residues. Looked up from germline, CDR1 is SGHRS and CDR2 is YFSETQ. CDR3 coding DNA: TGCGCCAGCAGCTTGGCATTTGGGGCAGCAGAGACCCAGTACTTC. Encoded protein: CASSLAFGAAETQYF.

In this sample, this clone turned up once. This chain uses TRBV30 with TRBJ2-1, with 11 bases that match TRBD2. The CDR3 runs 16 residues. V was pared by 4 bases and J by 3 bases, with 8 bases of the junction left unmatched. Germline V lookup: CDR1 GTSNPN, CDR2 SVGIG (reference sequence). The CDR3 sequence is CAWTGSSGRFYNEQFF. The CDR3 region has the DNA TGTGCCTGGACTGGGTCTAGCGGGAGGTTCTACAATGAGCAGTTCTTC.

J is TRBJ1-4 and V is TRBV24-1; possibly TRBD1 for D (6 bases). CDR1 is KGHDR and CDR2 is SFDVKD in the germline V gene. The CDR3 is 13 amino acids. V was shortened by 12 bases and J by 5 bases, with 15 bases between the two germline ends. CDR3 DNA sequence: TGTGCCTACCGGTGGCAGGGGAATGAAAAACTGTTTTTT. This codes for CAYRWQGNEKLFF.

V is TRBV6-5 and J is TRBJ2-7; D gene unclear. Germline V gives CDR1 MNHEY, CDR2 SVGAGI. This CDR3 contains 14 residues. The V gene lost 6 bases and the J gene lost 0 bases, with 12 bases spanning the gap. The CDR3 DNA reads as TGTGCCAGCAGAACGCCCCTCGGCTCCTACGAGCAGTACTTC. This encodes CASRTPLGSYEQYF.

In this sample, this clone turned up many times. This chain connects TRBV14 to TRBJ1-6; D call uncertain. Germline values: CDR1 SGHDN, CDR2 FVKESK. The CDR3 runs to 14 residues. The germline V and J ends were trimmed by 1 base and 7 bases, with 8 bases remaining between them. The CDR3 region has the DNA TGTGCCAGCAGCCAAGGCCGGGAAAATTCACCCCTCCACTTT. This translates into CASSQGRENSPLHF. Full variable domain (missing parts from reference TRBV14 and TRBJ1-6): EAGVTQFPSHSVIEKGQTVTLRCDPISGHDNLYWYRRVMGKEIKFLLHFVKESKQDESGMPNNRFLAERTGGTYSTLKVQPAELEDSGVYFCASSQGRENSPLHFGNGTRLTVT.

This clone occurred once. The chain carries TRBV23-1 and TRBJ2-3; 10 positions agree with TRBD2. TRBV23-1 is filed as an ORF, its function uncertain. Trimming took 6 bases from V and 3 from J; bases not matched to a gene: 9. The CDR3 consists of 16 residues. This CDR3 reads CASRLAGVWLTDTQYF. The CDR3 DNA reads TGCGCCAGCAGGCTAGCGGGAGTATGGTTGACAGATACGCAGTATTTT.

This clone came up a few times. The gene calls are TRBV27 and TRBJ2-5, with 11 bases matching TRBD2. CDR1 MNHEY and CDR2 SMNVEV come from the germline V gene (reference sequence). J lost 4 bases, V lost 2 bases, and 3 bases had no gene match. CDR3 length: 15 residues. The CDR3 region is CASSLTSGGRETQYF. The DNA of the CDR3 is TGTGCCAGCAGTTTAACTAGCGGGGGTCGAGAGACCCAGTACTTC.

This clone is medium-sized within its sample. The V gene is TRBV29-1, the J gene TRBJ2-2; possible D gene TRBD2, 6 bases. V lost 7 bases and J 1 base, leaving 7 bases between the germline ends. This CDR3 contains 12 residues. Germline V CDR1 and CDR2: SQVTM, ANQGSEA. Here the CDR3 reads CSAGLNTGELFF. The CDR3 DNA follows: TGCAGCGCGGGACTGAACACCGGGGAGCTGTTTTTT.

The chain has TRBV12-5 and TRBJ2-1; a weak D match, TRBD1 (6 bases). The CDR3 consists of 16 residues. Germline values: CDR1 LGHNT, CDR2 FRNRAP. With 1 base removed from V and 8 bases from J, the gap between germline ends came to 18 bases. Here the CDR3 DNA reads TGTGCTAGTGGTTTGGGAAAAATACAGGGAACCGATGAGCAGTTCTTC. It is translated as CASGLGKIQGTDEQFF.

The rearrangement links TRBV28 to TRBJ2-5, with 10 bases that match TRBD2. The CDR3 loop spans 16 amino acids. CDR1 MDHEN and CDR2 SYDVKM come from the germline V gene. V lost 2 bases and J lost 4; bases outside the gene matches: 7. CDR3 sequence reads: CASSLGVAGGVETQYF. In nucleotides, the CDR3 is TGTGCCAGCAGTTTAGGAGTAGCGGGGGGAGTAGAGACCCAGTACTTC.

The chain has TRBV5-8 and TRBJ2-7; weak D call: TRBD2 (6 bases). CDR3 length: 14 residues. Germline V gene lookup returns CDR1 SGHTS and CDR2 YDEGEE. V was pared by 3 bases and J by 3 bases, with 13 bases between. CDR3: CASSSGTGGYEQYF. DNA for the CDR3: TGTGCCAGCAGCTCCGGGACCGGGGGCTACGAGCAGTACTTC.

The rearrangement uses TRBV14 and TRBJ2-3, with a weak D call TRBD1 (5 bases). The germline V gene has CDR1 SGHDN and CDR2 FVKESK. V was cut by 4 bases and J by 5 bases, with 10 bases left in between. The CDR3 totals 13 residues. The CDR3 DNA is TGTGCCAGCAGCCGGTCTCAGGGAGATACGCAGTATTTT. Residues: CASSRSQGDTQYF.

The chain recombines TRBV7-8 with TRBJ1-4; TRBD1 matches 10 bases. Germline CDR1 is SGHVS and CDR2 is FQNEAQ. CDR3 length: 17 residues. The V segment lost 1 base and the J segment 8 bases; nucleotides outside the gene matches: 10. The CDR3 here is CASSLVGTGVMVEKLFF. The DNA of the CDR3 is TGTGCCAGCAGCTTAGTTGGGACAGGGGTCATGGTGGAAAAACTGTTTTTT.

The chain links TRBV6-5 to TRBJ2-2; 8 nucleotides agree with TRBD1. This CDR3 is built from 15 residues. Germline loops: CDR1 MNHEY, CDR2 SVGAGI. Trimming removed 0 bases from V and 8 bases from J; junction bases left unmatched: 5. Written as DNA, the CDR3 is TGTGCCAGCAGTTACTCCCCGAGGGACAGGGGGGAGCTGTTTTTT. As protein: CASSYSPRDRGELFF.

The V call is TRBV6-5, the J call TRBJ2-5; TRBD2 matches at 8 bases. The CDR3 runs to 13 residues. J gave up 5 bases and V 6 bases, and 5 bases lay outside the gene matches. Germline V gives CDR1 MNHEY, CDR2 SVGAGI. The CDR3: CASSAREGETQYF. CDR3 sequence (DNA): TGTGCCAGCAGCGCCCGGGAGGGGGAGACCCAGTACTTC.

This clone came up many times. This chain joins TRBV9 and TRBJ2-7; 10 bases fit TRBD1. V shed 4 bases, J shed 4 bases, and the junction held 2 bases outside the gene matches. The CDR3 is 13 amino acids. Germline V gene data show CDR1 as SGDLS and CDR2 as YYNGEE. The CDR3 region is CASSLGQGYEQYF. The CDR3 DNA reads TGTGCCAGCAGCTTGGGACAGGGGTACGAGCAGTACTTC.

The J gene is TRBJ2-7, the V gene TRBV4-2, with TRBD2 as a possible D gene (5 bases). The CDR3 is 15 amino acids. V shed 0 bases and J shed 6 bases, with 15 bases lying between them. Germline lookup yields CDR1 LGHNA and CDR2 YNFKEQ. CDR3 sequence (DNA): TGTGCCAGCAGCCAAGATGGCGGACTGACTCGCGAGCAGTACTTC. Translation gives CASSQDGGLTREQYF.

The rearrangement links TRBV11-1 to TRBJ2-7; TRBD2 might be the D (6 bases). V shed 5 bases and J shed 4 bases, with 15 bases lying between them. The CDR3 totals 14 residues. From germline, CDR1 is SGHAT and CDR2 FQDESV (reference sequence). CDR3 in amino acids: CASSAPGTLYEQYF. The CDR3 DNA reads as TGTGCCAGCAGCGCTCCCGGGACTTTATACGAGCAGTACTTC.

The chain has TRBV7-8 and TRBJ2-1; TRBD2 agrees at 9 bases. The CDR3 is 15 amino acids. With V trimmed by 5 bases and J by 5 bases, 7 bases remained unmatched. The V gene's germline CDR1 is SGHVS and CDR2 FQNEAQ. This CDR3 reads CASSPLAGANNEQFF. The CDR3, as DNA: TGTGCCAGCAGCCCTTTAGCGGGGGCTAACAATGAGCAGTTCTTC.

The V gene is TRBV20-1, the J gene TRBJ2-7; 8 bases line up with TRBD1. The CDR3 is 11 amino acids. The V segment lost 6 bases and the J segment 7 bases; nucleotides outside the gene matches: 5. Looked up from germline, CDR1 is DFQATT and CDR2 is SNEGSKA (reference sequence). The CDR3: CSATDRVEQYF. In nucleotides, the CDR3 is TGCAGTGCCACGGACAGGGTGGAGCAGTACTTC.

This clone was seen more than once but under ten times. V gene TRBV29-1 combines with J gene TRBJ2-7; D is unresolved. The germline gives CDR1 SQVTM, CDR2 ANQGSEA. The length of the CDR3 is 13 residues. Trimming left V 6 bases short and J 0 bases short, with 12 bases between. The CDR3 DNA is TGCAGCGTCGCACAAAGGAGCTCCTACGAGCAGTACTTC. Amino acids: CSVAQRSSYEQYF.